This T cell receptor beta chain was obtained from a study of T cells after yellow fever vaccination. This CDR3 is 13 amino acids long. V was shortened by 2 bases and J by 5 bases, with 9 bases between the two germline ends. CDR1 and CDR2 (germline): SNHLY, FYNNEI. TCRdb re-called the 5' RACE reads with MiXCR, one entry per CDR3 protein. The table lists 340,000 or so distinct CDR3 sequences, 9.5% to 15% of them singletons. Overall study results and limits: Clones that expanded after primary vaccination mostly reappeared after the booster (96% CD4, 88% CD8).

As to this clonotype: The antigen is undetermined.

The rearrangement links TRBV2 to TRBJ2-5; possible D gene TRBD1, 5 bases. The sample consisted of CD4+ T cells sorted from PBMCs, taken 15 days after the yellow fever booster vaccination. This TCR was sampled from a man aged 18-30 years who received the YFV17D yellow fever vaccine. The CDR3 DNA reads as TGTGCCAGCAGTGAAAGGACATACGAGACCCAGTACTTC. This gives the protein CASSERTYETQYF.